This T cell receptor beta chain was retrieved from a study of beta chain features in type 1 diabetes. Whole-study findings and limits: In the patient group, naive, central memory and Treg TCRB repertoires seemed more alike than in the healthy donor group. The influence of HLA type on TCRB rearrangement stayed undetermined.

Points on this clone: Its antigen is unknown.

The authors reverse transcribed all of the isolated RNA, so sequencing captured expressed TCRB transcripts. Generated by immunoSEQ multiplex PCR, the TCRdb table keeps only in-frame clones and is missing some. The sample yields under 450,000 clones, roughly 13% seen once. One heparinised blood draw averaging approximately 0.11 L was given by each donor. All of the sorted populations showed purity greater than 95%. Per germline, CDR1 MGHDK and CDR2 SYGVNS. V lost 1 base, J lost 5 bases, and 8 bases stayed unmatched. This CDR3 spans 16 amino acids. Sequences were obtained from naive CD4+ T cells from blood. This sequence was found in a man in his thirties or forties in good health. The chain couples TRBV25-1 to TRBJ2-7, with 10 bases matching TRBD1. DNA of the CDR3: TGTGCCAGCAGTGAATGGAGGGGGACAGGGGCCCACGAGCAGTACTTC. It encodes CASSEWRGTGAHEQYF.